This T cell receptor (beta chain) was identified in a study of shared clonotypes between healthy human individuals. The naive CD8 population came from CD45RO-negative cells selected for CCR7, without terminally differentiated effector memory CD45RA+ cells. TCRdb keeps only in-frame clones here, not all; method: immunoSEQ multiplex PCR. The sample consists of 1.5 million to 2.5 million clones, about 95% of them appearing once. The germline gives CDR1 LNHDA, CDR2 SQIVND (reference sequence). V was pared by 5 bases and J by 5 bases, with 14 bases between. The CDR3 runs 14 residues. Material: naive CD8+ T cells sorted from blood. This clonotype was sampled from a man aged 18 to 30 in good health. V gene TRBV19 combines with J gene TRBJ2-3; D remains ambiguous. Here the CDR3 reads CASSLLPRVDTQYF. CDR3 sequence (DNA): TGTGCCAGTAGTTTGCTTCCCCGGGTAGATACGCAGTATTTT.